This T cell receptor (beta chain) was found in a study of blood T cell repertoires in COVID-19. Overall study context: The samples span acute and convalescent COVID-19 from the United States, Italy and Spain. PBMCs, B-cell-depleted T cells, or T cells provided the cDNA or gDNA that made up the material.

TCRdb's table, derived via immunoSEQ multiplex PCR, lists solely in-frame clones and lacks some. In the table there are roughly 260,000 clones, approximately 89% of which are singletons. Germline V lookup: CDR1 LNHDA, CDR2 SQIVND (reference sequence). The CDR3 runs 13 residues. V lost 10 bases and J lost 5, with 15 bases in between. The sequence came from a man in his forties or fifties who had recovered from COVID-19. Input material: peripheral blood. The V call is TRBV19, the J call TRBJ1-5, with D maybe TRBD1 (5 bases). CDR3 loop: CATAPVGDQPQHF. DNA of the CDR3: TGTGCCACCGCACCCGTAGGGGATCAGCCCCAGCATTTT.